Below, one TCR beta chain is given with its context. The sample belongs to a study of blood T cell repertoires in COVID-19. Across the study: COVID-19 samples, acute and convalescent, were from the United States, Italy and Spain.

How the authors handled the data: Reference gene primer amplification yielded estimated nucleated cell counts. Profiling relied on immunoSEQ multiplex PCR, and the TCRdb table lists in-frame clones only, not all of them. D and trimming were read from the DNA, whereas the V and J calls and clone size are those reported in that table. The table records around 65,000 clones, around four fifths of them present only once. The TCR was taken from a man in his 70s with acute or convalescent COVID-19. Sequencing was done on a sample of peripheral blood.

CDR3 sequence (DNA): TGTGCCAGCAGCCCGACGGGACAGGCCCACTACGAGCAGTACTTC. As protein: CASSPTGQAHYEQYF. V gene TRBV9 combines with J gene TRBJ2-7; TRBD1 agrees at 8 bases. Germline assignment: CDR1 SGDLS and CDR2 YYNGEE. CDR3 length equals 15 residues. J gave up 3 bases and V 4 bases, and 9 bases lay outside the gene matches.